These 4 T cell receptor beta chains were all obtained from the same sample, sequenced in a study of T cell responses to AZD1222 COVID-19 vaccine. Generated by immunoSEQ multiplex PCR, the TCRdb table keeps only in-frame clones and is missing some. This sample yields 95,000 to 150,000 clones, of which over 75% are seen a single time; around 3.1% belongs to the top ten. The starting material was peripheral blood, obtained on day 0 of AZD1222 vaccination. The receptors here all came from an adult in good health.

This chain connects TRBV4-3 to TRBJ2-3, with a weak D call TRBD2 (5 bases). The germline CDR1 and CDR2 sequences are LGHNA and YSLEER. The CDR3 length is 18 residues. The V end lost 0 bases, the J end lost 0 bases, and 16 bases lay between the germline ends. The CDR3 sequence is CASSQDSLAGASTDTQYF. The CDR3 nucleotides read TGCGCCAGCAGCCAAGATTCCCTCGCGGGCGCTAGCACAGATACGCAGTATTTT.

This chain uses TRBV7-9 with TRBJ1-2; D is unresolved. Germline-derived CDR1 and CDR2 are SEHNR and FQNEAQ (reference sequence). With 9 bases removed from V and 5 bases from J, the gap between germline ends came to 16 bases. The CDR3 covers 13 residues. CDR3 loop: CASPGPTGYGYTF. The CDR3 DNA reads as TGTGCCAGTCCCGGACCCACGGGTTATGGCTACACCTTC.

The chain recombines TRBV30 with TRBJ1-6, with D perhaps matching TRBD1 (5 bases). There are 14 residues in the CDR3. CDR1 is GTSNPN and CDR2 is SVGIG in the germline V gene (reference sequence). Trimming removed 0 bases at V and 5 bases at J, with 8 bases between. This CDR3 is CAWSVAGDNSPLHF. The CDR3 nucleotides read TGTGCCTGGAGTGTTGCGGGGGATAATTCACCCCTCCACTTT. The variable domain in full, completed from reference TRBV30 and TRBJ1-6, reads SQTIHQWPATLVQPVGSPLSLECTVEGTSNPNLYWYRQAAGRGLQLLFYSVGIGQISSEVPQNLSASRPQDRQFILSSKKLLLSDSGFYLCAWSVAGDNSPLHFGNGTRLTVT.

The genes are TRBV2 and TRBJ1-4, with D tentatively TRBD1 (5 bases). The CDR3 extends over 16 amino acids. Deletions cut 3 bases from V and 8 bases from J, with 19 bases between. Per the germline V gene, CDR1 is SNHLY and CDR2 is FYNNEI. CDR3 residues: CASSDILKGRDEKLFF. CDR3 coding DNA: TGTGCCAGCAGTGATATCTTAAAGGGTCGGGACGAAAAACTGTTTTTT.